This TCR beta chain was obtained from a study of OX40 agonist ivuxolimab in advanced cancers. About the study: Patients' therapy was ivuxolimab, an antibody that acts as an agonist of OX40 (CD134).

Remarks on this clone: Its antigen is undetermined.

CDR1 is MNHEY and CDR2 is SMNVEV in the germline V gene (reference sequence). The CDR3 contains 13 residues. The V and J ends lost 3 bases and 8 bases respectively, with 14 bases between them. Sequencing used immunoSEQ multiplex PCR; TCRdb keeps in-frame clones, though not all of them. Of some 83,000 clones detected, around 85% appear once; the ten largest clones hold around 6.6%. Points from the study as a whole: Expanded clones belonging to CD8+ T cells outnumbered, on average, those of CD4+. Within 6 weeks, CD4+ and CD8+ blood T cells expanded clonally at 0.1 to 3.0 mg/kg.

Sequencing was performed on CD4+ or CD8+ T cells sorted from blood, taken in a trial of the OX40 agonist ivuxolimab. This chain connects TRBV27 to TRBJ2-7; tentatively, D is TRBD2 (5 bases). This sequence was found in an adult with an advanced solid tumor such as melanoma, head and neck, liver or kidney cancer. CDR3 in DNA: TGTGCCAGCAGTTTTTTCGGAGGCAGTAAGCAGTACTTC. The encoded protein is CASSFFGGSKQYF.